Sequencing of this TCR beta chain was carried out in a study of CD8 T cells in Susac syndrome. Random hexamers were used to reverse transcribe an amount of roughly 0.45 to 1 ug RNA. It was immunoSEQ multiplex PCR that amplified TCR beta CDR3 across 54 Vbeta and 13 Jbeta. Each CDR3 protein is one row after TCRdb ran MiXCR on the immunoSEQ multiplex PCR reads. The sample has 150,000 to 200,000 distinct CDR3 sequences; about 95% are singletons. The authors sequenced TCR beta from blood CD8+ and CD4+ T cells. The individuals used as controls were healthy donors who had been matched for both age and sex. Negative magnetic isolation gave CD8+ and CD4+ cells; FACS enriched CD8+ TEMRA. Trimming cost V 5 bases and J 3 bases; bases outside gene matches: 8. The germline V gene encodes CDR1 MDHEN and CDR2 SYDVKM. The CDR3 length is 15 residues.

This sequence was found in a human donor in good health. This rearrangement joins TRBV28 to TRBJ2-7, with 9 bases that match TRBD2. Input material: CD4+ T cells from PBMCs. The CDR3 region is CASSILAGLLYEQYF. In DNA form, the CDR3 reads TGTGCCAGCAGTATACTAGCGGGCCTCCTCTACGAGCAGTACTTC.